The 11 T cell receptor beta chains below come from one sample, sequenced in a study of OX40 agonist ivuxolimab in advanced cancers. Some clones are missing from TCRdb's copy, which holds only in-frame ones; the method was immunoSEQ multiplex PCR. The sample has about 95,000 clones, approximately 89% seen once. The starting material was CD4+ or CD8+ T cells sorted from blood, obtained in a trial of the OX40 agonist ivuxolimab. Every receptor here comes from an adult with an advanced solid tumor such as melanoma, head and neck, liver or kidney cancer.

The rearrangement links TRBV4-1 to TRBJ1-2; 10 bases are a match to TRBD1. Germline V gene sequence: CDR1 MGHRA, CDR2 YSYEKL. This CDR3 comprises 18 residues. The ends lost 1 base at V and 6 bases at J; junction bases unmatched: 14. The CDR3 coding sequence is TGCGCCAGCAGCCAAGGGAGGACAGGGGGTCGGCTCCATAATGGCTACACCTTC. Protein product: CASSQGRTGGRLHNGYTF.

The chain links TRBV12-5 to TRBJ1-1; 7 positions match TRBD1. The CDR3 totals 16 residues. Trimming at V came to 7 bases and at J to 0 bases, leaving 11 bases not matched to a gene. The V gene's germline CDR1 is LGHNT and CDR2 FRNRAP. CDR3 residues: CASALWTGRLNTEAFF. DNA for the CDR3: TGTGCTAGTGCCCTGTGGACAGGACGATTGAACACTGAAGCTTTCTTT.

This clone was observed once. The chain recombines TRBV18 with TRBJ1-2, with D hard to call. The ends were cut back, 3 bases at V and 5 bases at J, with 10 bases in the middle. Germline CDR1 is KGHSH and CDR2 is LQKENI. This CDR3 comprises 13 residues. This CDR3 is CASSPGYDYGYTF. In DNA, the CDR3 is TGTGCCAGCTCACCTGGGTACGATTATGGCTACACCTTC.

The chain links TRBV6-6 to TRBJ1-1; maybe TRBD1 (5 bases). CDR3 length: 13 amino acids. Germline loops: CDR1 MNHNY, CDR2 SVGAGI (reference sequence). V was shortened by 5 bases and J by 5 bases, with 12 bases between the two germline ends. The CDR3 DNA is TGTGCCAGCAGTCCCCCAGGGAGGACTGAAGCTTTCTTT. This encodes CASSPPGRTEAFF.

This chain uses TRBV6-1 with TRBJ1-4; D unclear. The CDR3 extends over 11 amino acids. V was cut by 6 bases and J by 8 bases, with 7 bases left in between. CDR1 is MNHNS, CDR2 SASEGT, per germline. CDR3: CASRNSEKLFF. CDR3 sequence (DNA): TGTGCCAGCAGGAACAGCGAAAAACTGTTTTTT.

This sequence joins TRBV19 and TRBJ2-7; D tentatively reads TRBD1 or TRBD2 (5 bases each). This CDR3 has 14 residues. Trimming cost V 5 bases and J 2 bases, with 13 bases left between them. The germline V gene has CDR1 LNHDA and CDR2 SQIVND (reference sequence). CDR3 loop: CASSEGPTAYEQYF. The DNA for the CDR3 is TGTGCCAGTAGTGAGGGACCTACAGCCTACGAGCAGTACTTC.

This clone has only one observation. The chain couples TRBV7-2 to TRBJ2-3, with D possibly TRBD2 on 7 matching bases. V shed 4 bases and J shed 4 bases, with 12 bases lying between them. The CDR3 is 14 residues long. Germline CDR1 reads SGHTA; CDR2 reads FQGNSA. The CDR3 spells CASSWGGMADTQYF. In nucleotides, the CDR3 is TGTGCCAGCAGCTGGGGGGGCATGGCAGATACGCAGTATTTT.

This clone was seen once. The chain combines TRBV19 with TRBJ2-7; 15 bases match TRBD2. From germline, CDR1 is LNHDA and CDR2 SQIVND (reference sequence). V shed 3 bases and J 5 bases; nucleotides not matched to a gene: 2. The CDR3 is made up of 15 amino acids. CDR3 nucleotides: TGTGCCAGTAGTATCGGACTAGCGGGAGGGAACGAGCAGTACTTC. Amino acid sequence: CASSIGLAGGNEQYF.

The gene calls are TRBV5-6 and TRBJ2-3; no definite D call. The germline gives CDR1 SGHDT, CDR2 YYEEEE. The CDR3 is 12 residues long. Trimming took 4 bases from V and 2 from J, leaving 5 bases between them. The CDR3 spells CASSPDTDTQYF. In DNA form, the CDR3 reads TGTGCCAGCAGCCCTGACACAGATACGCAGTATTTT.

The chain employs TRBV4-3 and TRBJ2-1, with D unresolved. CDR3 length: 17 residues. Looked up from germline, CDR1 is LGHNA and CDR2 is YSLEER. V lost 0 bases and J lost 1, with 13 bases in between. CDR3 loop: CASSQDSYGESYNEQFF. In DNA, the CDR3 is TGCGCCAGCAGCCAAGATAGTTACGGCGAGTCCTACAATGAGCAGTTCTTC.

The CDR3 DNA follows: TGTGCCTGGAGTGTAACCCGGATTGAAGCTTTCTTT. It translates to CAWSVTRIEAFF. The chain has TRBV30 and TRBJ1-1, with D hard to call. Between the trimmed V and J ends, which lost 0 bases and 7 bases, there was a span of 9 bases. Per germline, CDR1 GTSNPN and CDR2 SVGIG (reference sequence). The CDR3 spans 12 residues. Supplemented by reference TRBV30 and TRBJ1-1, the full variable domain reads SQTIHQWPATLVQPVGSPLSLECTVEGTSNPNLYWYRQAAGRGLQLLFYSVGIGQISSEVPQNLSASRPQDRQFILSSKKLLLSDSGFYLCAWSVTRIEAFFGQGTRLTVV.